This TCR beta chain was retrieved from a study of T cell responses to AZD1222 COVID-19 vaccine. Only in-frame clones appear in the TCRdb table, and some are missing; sequencing was by immunoSEQ multiplex PCR. The table lists 110,000 or so clones, roughly 82% of them singletons. Study results and limitations: Recipients of AZD1222 seropositive at baseline numbered only five or six.

The CDR3 is made up of 14 amino acids. V gave up 3 bases and J gave up 7 bases, with 16 bases separating them. Germline CDR1 MNHNS, CDR2 SASEGT. With regard to this clone: Its specificity is unknown.

This chain joins TRBV6-1 and TRBJ2-7, with D perhaps given as TRBD1 or TRBD2 (7 bases each). This sample comprised peripheral blood, obtained on day 0 of AZD1222 vaccination. This sequence was found in an adult in good health. This CDR3 reads CASSEREGAREQYF. The CDR3 DNA follows: TGTGCCAGCAGTGAGAGGGAGGGGGCTAGGGAGCAGTACTTC.